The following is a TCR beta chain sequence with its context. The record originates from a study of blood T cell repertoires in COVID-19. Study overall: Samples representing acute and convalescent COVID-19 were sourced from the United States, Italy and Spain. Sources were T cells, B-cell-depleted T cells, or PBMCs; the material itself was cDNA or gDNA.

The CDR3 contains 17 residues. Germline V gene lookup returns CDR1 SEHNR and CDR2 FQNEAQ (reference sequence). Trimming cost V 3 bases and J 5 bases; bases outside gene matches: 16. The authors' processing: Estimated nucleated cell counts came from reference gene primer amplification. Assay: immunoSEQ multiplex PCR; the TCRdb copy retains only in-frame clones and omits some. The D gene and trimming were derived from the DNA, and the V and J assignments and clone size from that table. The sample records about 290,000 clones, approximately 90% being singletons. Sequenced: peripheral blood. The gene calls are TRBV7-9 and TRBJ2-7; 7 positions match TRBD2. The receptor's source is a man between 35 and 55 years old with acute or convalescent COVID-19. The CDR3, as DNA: TGTGCCAGCAGCTTTTGGGGCCTGGGGAGGGGCGCCGACGAGCAGTACTTC. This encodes CASSFWGLGRGADEQYF.